Listed here are 26 T cell receptor beta chains from one sample, sequenced in a study of OX40 agonist ivuxolimab in advanced cancers. Libraries were prepared by immunoSEQ multiplex PCR; TCRdb keeps only in-frame clonotypes and omits some of them. The data contain over 55,000 clones, approximately 80% of them singletons. Sequenced material: CD4+ or CD8+ T cells sorted from blood, taken in a trial of the OX40 agonist ivuxolimab. These receptors all come from an adult with an advanced solid tumor such as melanoma, head and neck, liver or kidney cancer.

CDR3 nucleotide sequence: TGTGCCAGCAGCTTGTCGGGACAGGGGAACTATGGCTACACCTTC. This translates into CASSLSGQGNYGYTF. The chain carries TRBV5-5 and TRBJ1-2; 10 bases map to TRBD1. This CDR3 spans 15 amino acids. Germline V CDR1 and CDR2: SGHKS, YYEKEE (reference sequence). Germline trimming cut 1 base from V and 2 bases from J; bases unmatched to any gene: 2.

The rearrangement uses TRBV2 and TRBJ2-3; 8 bases line up with TRBD2. The V and J ends lost 8 bases and 1 base, in that order; junction bases with no gene match: 8. The CDR3 extends over 15 amino acids. The V gene's germline CDR1 is SNHLY and CDR2 FYNNEI. The CDR3 DNA reads TGTGCCAGCCAGGGGAAGACTAGCGGCACAGATACGCAGTATTTT. Translating gives CASQGKTSGTDTQYF.

The V and J genes are TRBV4-2 and TRBJ1-2; 8 bases are shared with TRBD1. CDR3 size: 16 residues. The V gene's germline CDR1 is LGHNA and CDR2 YNFKEQ. V lost 4 bases, J lost 6 bases, and 13 bases stayed unmatched. CDR3 nucleotides: TGTGCCAGCAGCCCCCCCGGCAGGGGGCGAGGGGATGGCTACACCTTC. It is translated as CASSPPGRGRGDGYTF.

This chain joins TRBV15 and TRBJ1-1, with D unclear. This CDR3 comprises 13 residues. V lost 0 bases and J lost 11, with 13 bases in between. The germline V gene has CDR1 LNHNV and CDR2 YYDKDF (reference sequence). CDR3 loop: CATSRDKSMQAFF. The CDR3 region has the DNA TGTGCCACCAGCAGAGATAAATCAATGCAGGCTTTCTTT.

The V and J genes are TRBV2 and TRBJ1-4; D is possibly TRBD1 (5 bases). Germline assignment: CDR1 SNHLY and CDR2 FYNNEI. The CDR3 has 14 amino acids. V lost 4 bases to trimming and J lost 7 bases, with 13 bases between them. This CDR3 reads CASSGIRVREKLFF. The CDR3 nucleotides are TGTGCCAGCAGTGGGATCAGGGTTCGTGAAAAACTGTTTTTT.

CDR3 residues: CASSEKGARISGANVLTF. The DNA for the CDR3 is TGTGCCAGCAGTGAGAAGGGGGCCAGGATTTCTGGGGCCAACGTCCTGACTTTC. The chain couples TRBV6-1 to TRBJ2-6; 7 positions match TRBD1. From germline, CDR1 is MNHNS and CDR2 SASEGT. The CDR3 contains 18 residues. The V segment lost 3 bases and the J segment 1 base; nucleotides outside the gene matches: 9.

The rearrangement links TRBV23-1 to TRBJ2-6; D may match TRBD1 or TRBD2 (6 bases each). TRBV23-1 qualifies as an ORF whose function is uncertain. V lost 0 bases, J lost 0 bases, and 24 bases lay in between. The CDR3 covers 22 residues. The CDR3 protein is CASSQSRKGVEGRYSGANVLTF. The CDR3 nucleotides are TGCGCCAGCAGTCAATCGAGGAAGGGGGTGGAGGGGCGATACTCTGGGGCCAACGTCCTGACTTTC.

V is TRBV13 and J is TRBJ2-5, with D possibly TRBD2 on 6 matching bases. CDR3 size: 13 residues. CDR1 PRHDT and CDR2 FYEKMQ come from the germline V gene (reference sequence). Trimming left V 1 base short and J 13 bases short, with 16 bases between. This chain's CDR3 is CASSLAAGGAGYF. The CDR3 DNA follows: TGTGCCAGCAGCTTAGCAGCCGGAGGGGCCGGGTACTTC.

The V and J genes are TRBV5-4 and TRBJ1-2; D is perhaps TRBD1 (6 bases). V gave up 4 bases and J gave up 8 bases, with 18 bases separating them. The germline CDR1 and CDR2 sequences are SGHNT and YYREEE (reference sequence). The CDR3 is 14 residues long. CDR3 DNA: TGTGCCAGCAGCACGGTGGGGGGGGCGTACGGCTACACCTTC. It codes for CASSTVGGAYGYTF.

This chain uses TRBV12-5 with TRBJ1-5; TRBD1 agrees at 9 bases. This CDR3 comprises 15 residues. V was pared by 2 bases and J by 4 bases, with 3 bases of the junction left unmatched. Germline loops: CDR1 LGHNT, CDR2 FRNRAP. CDR3 nucleotide sequence: TGTGCTAGTGGTTTGTTGGGACAGGGAAATCAGCCCCAGCATTTT. Encoded protein: CASGLLGQGNQPQHF.

As for this clone: Other nucleotide sequences from this sample produce the same CDR3. The CDR3, as DNA: TGCAGTGCTAGAAGGGAAGAGACCCAGTACTTC. Protein sequence: CSARREETQYF. The chain uses TRBV20-1 and TRBJ2-5; no reliable D call. This CDR3 spans 11 amino acids. Trimming left V 2 bases short and J 3 bases short, with 4 bases between. Germline V gene lookup returns CDR1 DFQATT and CDR2 SNEGSKA (reference sequence).

The chain combines TRBV7-3 with TRBJ1-2, with D perhaps matching TRBD1 (6 bases). V lost 2 bases and J 2 bases, leaving 9 bases between the germline ends. The CDR3 is 14 amino acids. Per germline, CDR1 SGHTA and CDR2 FQGTGA. CDR3 DNA sequence: TGTGCCAGCAGCTTAGGGGGGGCCAACTATGGCTACACCTTC. This encodes CASSLGGANYGYTF.

As regards this clone: This CDR3 is also generated by other DNA sequences in the sample. This chain joins TRBV6-5 and TRBJ1-2; 9 bases map to TRBD1. Looked up from germline, CDR1 is MNHEY and CDR2 is SVGAGI. With V trimmed by 6 bases and J by 6 bases, 2 bases remained unmatched. CDR3 length: 12 amino acids. CDR3 DNA: TGTGCCAGCAGACGGACAGGGGATGGCTACACCTTC. This codes for CASRRTGDGYTF.

The chain combines TRBV4-2 with TRBJ1-5, with D unclear. V was cut by 4 bases and J by 0 bases, with 7 bases left in between. The CDR3 contains 14 residues. Per the germline V gene, CDR1 is LGHNA and CDR2 is YNFKEQ. The DNA of the CDR3 is TGTGCCAGCAGCCCCACTTATAGCAATCAGCCCCAGCATTTT. It translates to CASSPTYSNQPQHF.

There are a few counts of this clone. The chain combines TRBV5-4 with TRBJ1-2; D unclear. The CDR3 covers 16 residues. Germline-derived CDR1 and CDR2 are SGHNT and YYREEE (reference sequence). V lost 4 bases, J lost 4 bases, and 20 bases lay in between. CDR3 residues: CASSTTSAGRGYGYTF. The CDR3, as DNA: TGTGCCAGCAGCACTACCTCCGCAGGTCGCGGCTATGGCTACACCTTC.

CDR3 nucleotides: TGCGCCAGCAGCTTGGCTAATGAGCAGTTCTTC. Translated: CASSLANEQFF. The J gene is TRBJ2-1, the V gene TRBV5-1; D gene ambiguous. Germline values: CDR1 SGHRS, CDR2 YFSETQ. The CDR3 consists of 11 residues. V dropped 0 bases and J dropped 7 bases, with 2 bases sitting between them.

This sequence joins TRBV5-1 and TRBJ1-5; tentatively, D is TRBD1 (5 bases). The CDR3 sequence is 13 residues long. Per germline, CDR1 SGHRS and CDR2 YFSETQ. Trimming took 0 bases from V and 7 from J, leaving 8 bases between them. DNA for the CDR3: TGCGCCAGCAGCTTGGGGGGCGGGCAGCCCCAGCATTTT. Protein sequence: CASSLGGGQPQHF.

The chain recombines TRBV2 with TRBJ1-6; D is possibly TRBD1 (5 bases). V gave up 7 bases and J gave up 10 bases, with 20 bases separating them. Looked up from germline, CDR1 is SNHLY and CDR2 is FYNNEI. This CDR3 comprises 15 residues. The CDR3 coding sequence is TGTGCCAGCACGGGGGAAAAAAGGGGACGGTCACCCCTCCACTTT. Its translation: CASTGEKRGRSPLHF.

The chain has TRBV30 and TRBJ2-5; D is undetermined. CDR3 length: 14 amino acids. Germline lookup yields CDR1 GTSNPN and CDR2 SVGIG (reference sequence). V was pared by 0 bases and J by 6 bases, with 14 bases between. Written as DNA, the CDR3 is TGTGCCTGGAGTGTACTTGGGTTAGGAAAGACCCAGTACTTC. Translation gives CAWSVLGLGKTQYF. Full variable domain (rest looked up from reference TRBV30 and TRBJ2-5): SQTIHQWPATLVQPVGSPLSLECTVEGTSNPNLYWYRQAAGRGLQLLFYSVGIGQISSEVPQNLSASRPQDRQFILSSKKLLLSDSGFYLCAWSVLGLGKTQYFGPGTRLLVL.

In this sample, this clone turned up a few times. The chain joins TRBV29-1 to TRBJ1-2; D unclear. There are 10 residues in the CDR3. Trimming took off 8 bases at V and 8 bases at J, with 12 bases between the two ends. CDR1 is SQVTM and CDR2 is ANQGSEA in the germline V gene. The CDR3 DNA reads TGCAGCACCGCCCCGGAAGGCTACACCTTC. It codes for CSTAPEGYTF.

This chain's CDR3 is CASSRLISMGSLADYGYTF. DNA for the CDR3: TGTGCCAGCAGCAGACTCATCTCCATGGGGTCCCTCGCAGACTATGGCTACACCTTC. The chain has TRBV21-1 and TRBJ1-2. TRBV21-1 is flagged as a pseudogene. The CDR3 is 19 residues long.

The J gene is TRBJ2-7, the V gene TRBV18, with TRBD2 matching 10 bases. The CDR3 extends over 16 amino acids. Germline V gene sequence: CDR1 KGHSH, CDR2 LQKENI. Losses at the gene ends were 3 bases for V and 1 base for J; bases not matched to a gene: 6. The CDR3 coding sequence is TGTGCCAGCTCACCTAGGACTAGCGGTTTTTCCTACGAGCAGTACTTC. Amino acid sequence: CASSPRTSGFSYEQYF. Full variable domain (outside the CDR3, taken from reference TRBV18 and TRBJ2-7): NAGVMQNPRHLVRRRGQEARLRCSPMKGHSHVYWYRQLPEEGLKFMVYLQKENIIDESGMPKERFSAEFPKEGPSILRIQQVVRGDSAAYFCASSPRTSGFSYEQYFGPGTRLTVT.

This clone has only one observation. Its ends do not fully match the called genes, so a read error is possible. This CDR3 reads CSAGEGDRGVF. CDR3 bases: TGCAGTGCTGGGGAGGGAGACAGGGGTGTCTTC. The chain employs TRBV20-1 and TRBJ2-1; possibly TRBD1 for D (8 bases). From germline, CDR1 is DFQATT and CDR2 SNEGSKA (reference sequence). CDR3 length: 11 amino acids.

The chain has TRBV11-2 and TRBJ2-3; the D gene could be TRBD1 or TRBD2 (5 bases each). Trimming stripped 5 bases from V and 3 bases from J, with 15 bases between. This CDR3 region has 15 residues. Germline lookup yields CDR1 SGHAT and CDR2 FQNNGV. The CDR3 region is CASSQPGPFTDTQYF. The DNA for the CDR3 is TGTGCCAGCAGCCAGCCGGGACCTTTTACAGATACGCAGTATTTT.

This chain links TRBV2 with TRBJ2-3, with a possible D match to TRBD2 (5 bases). The germline V and J ends were trimmed by 6 bases and 2 bases, with 12 bases remaining between them. The germline V gene encodes CDR1 SNHLY and CDR2 FYNNEI. The CDR3 sequence is 14 residues long. This CDR3 reads CASRRAPSTDTQYF. The CDR3 bases are TGTGCCAGCAGGAGGGCACCTTCCACAGATACGCAGTATTTT.

CDR3 residues: CASSLAGRVHEQYF. The CDR3 DNA reads as TGTGCCAGCAGCTTGGCCGGCAGGGTTCACGAGCAGTACTTC. The chain couples TRBV5-6 to TRBJ2-7, with D perhaps TRBD1 (5 bases). Germline CDR1 is SGHDT and CDR2 is YYEEEE. Trimming removed 0 bases at V and 5 bases at J, with 12 bases between. The CDR3 spans 14 residues.